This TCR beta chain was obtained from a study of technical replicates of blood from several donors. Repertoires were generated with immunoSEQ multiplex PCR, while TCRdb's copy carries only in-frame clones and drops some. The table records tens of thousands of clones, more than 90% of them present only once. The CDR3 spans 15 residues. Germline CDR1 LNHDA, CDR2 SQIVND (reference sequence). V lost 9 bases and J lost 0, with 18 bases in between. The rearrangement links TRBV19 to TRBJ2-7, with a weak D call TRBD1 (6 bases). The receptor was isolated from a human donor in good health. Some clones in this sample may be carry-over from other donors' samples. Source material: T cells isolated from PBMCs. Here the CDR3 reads CASSKGQGSSYEQYF. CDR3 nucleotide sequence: TGTGCCAGCTCTAAAGGGCAGGGGAGCTCCTACGAGCAGTACTTC. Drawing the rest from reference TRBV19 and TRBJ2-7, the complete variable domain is DGGITQSPKYLFRKEGQNVTLSCEQNLNHDAMYWYRQDPGQGLRLIYYSQIVNDFQKGDIAEGYSVSREKKESFPLTVTSAQKNPTAFYLCASSKGQGSSYEQYFGPGTRLTVT.